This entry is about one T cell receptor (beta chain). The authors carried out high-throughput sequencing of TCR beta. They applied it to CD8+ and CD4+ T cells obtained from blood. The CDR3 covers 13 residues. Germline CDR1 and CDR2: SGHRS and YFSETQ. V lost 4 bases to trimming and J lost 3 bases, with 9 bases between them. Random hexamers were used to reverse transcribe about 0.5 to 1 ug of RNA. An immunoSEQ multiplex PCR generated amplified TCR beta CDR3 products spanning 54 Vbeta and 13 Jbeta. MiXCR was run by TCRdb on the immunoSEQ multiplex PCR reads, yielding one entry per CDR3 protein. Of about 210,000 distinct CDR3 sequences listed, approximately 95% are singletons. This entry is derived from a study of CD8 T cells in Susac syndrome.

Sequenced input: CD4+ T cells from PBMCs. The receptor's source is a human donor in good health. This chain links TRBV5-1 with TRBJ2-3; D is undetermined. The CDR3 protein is CASSADQTDTQYF. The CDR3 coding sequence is TGCGCCAGCAGCGCGGACCAGACAGATACGCAGTATTTT.